These 24 T cell receptor beta chains originate from one sample sequenced in a study of shared clonotypes between healthy human individuals. This table comes from immunoSEQ multiplex PCR, and its TCRdb copy is limited to in-frame clones, with some not included. The sample has about 990,000 clones, around 78% seen once. Sample: memory CD4+ T cells from PBMCs. Sample subset: CD45RA-negative fraction. The receptors were gathered from a man younger than 35 in good health. Some clones in this sample may be carry-over from other donors' samples.

The chain has TRBV5-1 and TRBJ1-4, with D possibly TRBD1 on 5 matching bases. Germline CDR1 reads SGHRS; CDR2 reads YFSETQ. There are 15 residues in the CDR3. V lost 0 bases, J lost 7 bases, and 13 bases lay in between. CDR3 coding DNA: TGCGCCAGCAGCTTGGCCCAGGGTATTGGTGAAAAACTGTTTTTT. Translated: CASSLAQGIGEKLFF.

This clone has only one observation. The V and J genes are TRBV5-1 and TRBJ2-7, with 11 bases identical to TRBD2. There are 15 residues in the CDR3. Germline V gene lookup returns CDR1 SGHRS and CDR2 YFSETQ. V gave up 4 bases and J gave up 5 bases; unmatched junction bases: 8. CDR3 sequence: CASSELLAGDNEQYF. The CDR3 coding sequence is TGCGCCAGCAGCGAATTACTAGCGGGAGATAACGAGCAGTACTTC.

V is TRBV28 and J is TRBJ2-7, with D perhaps matching TRBD1 or TRBD2 (5 bases each). CDR1 is MDHEN and CDR2 is SYDVKM in the germline V gene. Trimming stripped 6 bases from V and 2 bases from J, with 29 bases between. The CDR3 length is 19 residues. The CDR3: CASSPPNGVSGTIPYEQYF. The DNA of the CDR3 is TGTGCCAGCAGCCCGCCCAACGGGGTTAGTGGGACGATCCCCTACGAGCAGTACTTC.

About this clone: Additional DNA sequences in this sample encode the identical CDR3. This chain uses TRBV19 with TRBJ2-2, with 11 positions matching TRBD2. The length of the CDR3 is 17 residues. The germline V gene has CDR1 LNHDA and CDR2 SQIVND (reference sequence). V was pared by 1 base and J by 2 bases, with 3 bases of the junction left unmatched. The CDR3 region has the DNA TGTGCCAGTAGTATAGCTAGACTAGCGGGAAACACCGGGGAGCTGTTTTTT. The encoded protein is CASSIARLAGNTGELFF. The variable domain in full, completed from reference TRBV19 and TRBJ2-2, reads DGGITQSPKYLFRKEGQNVTLSCEQNLNHDAMYWYRQDPGQGLRLIYYSQIVNDFQKGDIAEGYSVSREKKESFPLTVTSAQKNPTAFYLCASSIARLAGNTGELFFGEGSRLTVL.

The chain recombines TRBV5-4 with TRBJ2-5; perhaps TRBD2 as D (6 bases). The CDR3 length is 16 residues. Germline CDR1 and CDR2: SGHNT and YYREEE (reference sequence). With 4 bases removed from V and 1 base from J, the gap between germline ends came to 17 bases. The CDR3 spells CASSPTSEGIQETQYF. CDR3 DNA: TGTGCCAGCAGCCCAACTTCGGAGGGTATCCAAGAGACCCAGTACTTC.

V is TRBV5-4 and J is TRBJ2-3; D not resolved. Germline CDR1 is SGHNT and CDR2 is YYREEE (reference sequence). Trimming took 5 bases from V and 4 from J, leaving 20 bases between them. The CDR3 sequence is 16 residues long. CDR3 DNA: TGTGCCAGCAGTCCCTCCTCAATTCGTTCGGCAGATACGCAGTATTTT. Translating it yields CASSPSSIRSADTQYF.

The V gene is TRBV6-4, the J gene TRBJ2-2; 10 bases agree with TRBD2. The CDR3 is made up of 15 amino acids. The V and J ends lost 6 bases and 3 bases, in that order; junction bases with no gene match: 4. The germline V gene encodes CDR1 MRHNA and CDR2 SNTAGT. CDR3 in amino acids: CASSASGRDTGELFF. The DNA of the CDR3 is TGTGCCAGCAGCGCAAGCGGGAGGGACACCGGGGAGCTGTTTTTT.

CDR3 amino acids: CASTPGGFYTDTQYF. The CDR3 bases are TGTGCCAGCACCCCCGGAGGCTTCTACACAGATACGCAGTATTTT. The genes are TRBV6-6 and TRBJ2-3, with D tentatively TRBD2 (5 bases). Trimming stripped 7 bases from V and 2 bases from J, with 16 bases between. Germline assignment: CDR1 MNHNY and CDR2 SVGAGI (reference sequence). The CDR3 length is 15 residues.

The gene calls are TRBV7-2 and TRBJ2-5; the D is unclear. Germline CDR1 and CDR2: SGHTA and FQGNSA. The CDR3 extends over 12 amino acids. The germline V and J ends were trimmed by 5 bases and 5 bases, with 9 bases remaining between them. This CDR3 reads CASSPTRETQYF. The CDR3 bases are TGTGCCAGCAGCCCCACGAGGGAGACCCAGTACTTC. Looking up the rest from reference TRBV7-2 and TRBJ2-5 gives the full variable domain: GAGVSQSPSNKVTEKGKDVELRCDPISGHTALYWYRQSLGQGLEFLIYFQGNSAPDKSGLPSDRFSAERTGGSVSTLTIQRTQQEDSAVYLCASSPTRETQYFGPGTRLLVL.

The chain uses TRBV5-1 and TRBJ2-5; 9 bases agree with TRBD2. The length of the CDR3 is 14 residues. Germline lookup yields CDR1 SGHRS and CDR2 YFSETQ. V shed 5 bases, J shed 1 base, and the junction held 3 bases outside the gene matches. The CDR3 DNA reads as TGCGCCAGCAGTGTAGCGGGGGCCCAAGAGACCCAGTACTTC. Protein: CASSVAGAQETQYF.

The sample holds many counts of this clone. This chain joins TRBV29-1 and TRBJ1-2; no reliable D call. V was shortened by 2 bases and J by 4 bases, with 14 bases between the two germline ends. The CDR3 has 14 residues. The germline V gene encodes CDR1 SQVTM and CDR2 ANQGSEA. The CDR3 region has the DNA TGCAGCGTTGAATGGGAAGGGAGCGGCTATGGCTACACCTTC. Translated, it gives CSVEWEGSGYGYTF. Variable domain in full (rest from reference TRBV29-1 and TRBJ1-2): SAVISQKPSRDICQRGTSLTIQCQVDSQVTMMFWYRQQPGQSLTLIATANQGSEATYESGFVIDKFPISRPNLTFSTLTVSNMSPEDSSIYLCSVEWEGSGYGYTFGSGTRLTVV.

This clone was counted once. The chain is built from TRBV7-2 and TRBJ2-4; perhaps D is TRBD1 or TRBD2 (5 bases each). V shed 1 base and J shed 6 bases, with 13 bases lying between them. The CDR3 loop spans 15 amino acids. CDR1 and CDR2 from the germline V gene are SGHTA and FQGNSA. CDR3 bases: TGTGCCAGCAGCTTAGGGGGGACCTCGGGAAACATTCAGTACTTC. It encodes CASSLGGTSGNIQYF.

This chain uses TRBV5-1 with TRBJ1-1, with 11 bases identical to TRBD1. CDR3 length equals 15 residues. V lost 4 bases, J lost 5 bases, and 7 bases stayed unmatched. CDR1 SGHRS and CDR2 YFSETQ come from the germline V gene. The CDR3 DNA reads as TGCGCCAGCAGCCCGGACGGGACAGGGGGTACTGAAGCTTTCTTT. It yields the protein CASSPDGTGGTEAFF.

The chain joins TRBV5-1 to TRBJ1-3, with 7 nucleotides matching TRBD1. V gave up 4 bases and J gave up 8 bases; unmatched junction bases: 9. CDR1 and CDR2 (germline): SGHRS, YFSETQ. The CDR3 runs 14 residues. CDR3: CASSETGTRDTIYF. The CDR3, as DNA: TGCGCCAGCAGCGAGACAGGGACCCGAGACACCATATATTTT. Full variable domain (missing parts from reference TRBV5-1 and TRBJ1-3): KAGVTQTPRYLIKTRGQQVTLSCSPISGHRSVSWYQQTPGQGLQFLFEYFSETQRNKGNFPGRFSGRQFSNSRSEMNVSTLELGDSALYLCASSETGTRDTIYFGEGSWLTVV.

This clone was detected once. V and J are TRBV4-1 and TRBJ1-2, with 8 bases matching TRBD1. The CDR3 runs to 14 residues. With 3 bases clipped from V and 8 bases from J, the junction kept 8 bases outside the gene matches. Germline V gene data show CDR1 as MGHRA and CDR2 as YSYEKL. As DNA, the CDR3 is TGCGCCAGCAGCCACTTGGGACAGGCGTACGGCTACACCTTC. Amino acid sequence: CASSHLGQAYGYTF.

V gene TRBV5-1 combines with J gene TRBJ2-5; D might be TRBD1 (5 bases). Trimming took 4 bases from V and 3 from J, leaving 10 bases between them. CDR3 length: 13 amino acids. Looked up from germline, CDR1 is SGHRS and CDR2 is YFSETQ. The CDR3 is CASSETVKETQYF. CDR3 nucleotide sequence: TGCGCCAGCAGCGAGACAGTAAAAGAGACCCAGTACTTC.

The chain combines TRBV6-1 with TRBJ1-2, with 9 bases identical to TRBD1. V was pared by 2 bases and J by 8 bases, with 6 bases of the junction left unmatched. Germline CDR1 is MNHNS and CDR2 is SASEGT. This CDR3 is built from 14 residues. The CDR3: CASSERDRASGYTF. For the CDR3, the DNA is TGTGCCAGCAGTGAACGGGACAGGGCCTCCGGCTACACCTTC.

The rearrangement links TRBV28 to TRBJ2-1; tentatively, D is TRBD1 (7 bases). The CDR3 is 14 residues long. Trimming removed 5 bases at V and 7 bases at J, with 15 bases between. Germline V CDR1 and CDR2: MDHEN, SYDVKM. CDR3 nucleotide sequence: TGTGCCAGCAGTCTTAGACAGGGAGGAAATGAGCAGTTCTTC. This sequence encodes CASSLRQGGNEQFF. Combining the CDR3 with reference TRBV28 and TRBJ2-1 gives the whole variable domain DVKVTQSSRYLVKRTGEKVFLECVQDMDHENMFWYRQDPGLGLRLIYFSYDVKMKEKGDIPEGYSVSREKKERFSLILESASTNQTSMYLCASSLRQGGNEQFFGPGTRLTVL.

The J gene is TRBJ1-1, the V gene TRBV7-2; D call uncertain. The CDR3 length is 13 residues. Per the germline V gene, CDR1 is SGHTA and CDR2 is FQGNSA. Trimming left V 2 bases short and J 4 bases short, with 8 bases between. The CDR3 region has the DNA TGTGCCAGCAGCTTAAGGTCCCTCACTGAAGCTTTCTTT. Its protein product is CASSLRSLTEAFF.

The chain combines TRBV2 with TRBJ2-7, with TRBD1 matching 9 bases. There are 15 residues in the CDR3. Germline lookup yields CDR1 SNHLY and CDR2 FYNNEI. Germline trimming cut 6 bases from V and 2 bases from J; bases unmatched to any gene: 8. CDR3 protein: CASRLTGGEAYEQYF. In DNA form, the CDR3 reads TGTGCCAGCAGACTCACAGGGGGCGAAGCCTACGAGCAGTACTTC.

The rearrangement links TRBV19 to TRBJ2-6; the D gene is possibly TRBD1 (5 bases). Per germline, CDR1 LNHDA and CDR2 SQIVND (reference sequence). Trimming removed 6 bases at V and 4 bases at J, with 16 bases between. The CDR3 consists of 16 residues. The DNA for the CDR3 is TGTGCCAGTAGAGAAGCAGGGTACTCGGGGGCCAACGTCCTGACTTTC. This gives the protein CASREAGYSGANVLTF.

CDR3 loop: CASSEGTGADTQYF. The CDR3 coding sequence is TGTGCCAGCAGTGAGGGGACAGGGGCAGATACGCAGTATTTT. The J gene is TRBJ2-3, the V gene TRBV2, with 10 bases matching TRBD1. Germline values: CDR1 SNHLY, CDR2 FYNNEI. This CDR3 is 14 amino acids long. V dropped 3 bases and J dropped 4; count of bases not matched to a gene: 1. The variable domain in full, completed from reference TRBV2 and TRBJ2-3, reads EPEVTQTPSHQVTQMGQEVILRCVPISNHLYFYWYRQILGQKVEFLVSFYNNEISEKSEIFDDQFSVERPDGSNFTLKIRSTKLEDSAMYFCASSEGTGADTQYFGPGTRLTVL.

This clone has only a few counts. V gene TRBV12-5 combines with J gene TRBJ2-2; no definite D call. This CDR3 has 12 residues. The V end was cut by 4 bases, the J end by 5 bases, with 5 bases between. Germline values: CDR1 LGHNT, CDR2 FRNRAP. The CDR3, as DNA: TGTGCTAGTGGTTATCAAACCGGGGAGCTGTTTTTT. Translating gives CASGYQTGELFF.

The rearrangement links TRBV6-5 to TRBJ1-5; no definite D call. The CDR3 loop spans 10 amino acids. Germline values: CDR1 MNHEY, CDR2 SVGAGI. The germline V and J ends were trimmed by 7 bases and 7 bases, with 5 bases remaining between them. The CDR3 reads CASNLQPQHF. The CDR3 nucleotides read TGTGCCAGCAACCTCCAGCCCCAGCATTTT.